These 23 T cell receptor beta chains were sequenced from one sample in a study of T-cell reconstitution after alpha-beta-depleted transplantation in children. Researchers prepared the TCRbeta library using unique molecular identifiers, the study reports. TCRdb ran MiXCR on the PCR reads and lists one entry per CDR3 protein. The table lists 450,000 to 500,000 distinct CDR3 sequences, about an eighth of them singletons. Sequencing was performed on PBMCs from the stem cell graft donor, taken from the stem cell graft. The receptors come from a human donor who donated a stem cell graft to a child with combined immunodeficiency.

This clonotype was recorded a few times. The chain links TRBV30 to TRBJ2-1, with a weak D call TRBD2 (6 bases). Germline values: CDR1 GTSNPN, CDR2 SVGIG (reference sequence). The CDR3 spans 12 residues. Between the trimmed V and J ends, which lost 1 base and 10 bases, there was a span of 11 bases. The chain's CDR3 is CAWSAGLSEQFF. CDR3 coding DNA: TGTGCCTGGAGTGCGGGACTTTCGGAGCAGTTCTTC.

V is TRBV9 and J is TRBJ2-2; 12 positions agree with TRBD2. Unmatched junction bases numbered 8, after V lost 1 base and J lost 1 base. This CDR3 comprises 19 residues. The germline CDR1 and CDR2 sequences are SGDLS and YYNGEE. This chain's CDR3 is CASSVFVTGLAGNTGELFF. The CDR3 DNA sequence: TGTGCCAGCAGCGTATTCGTAACGGGACTAGCGGGGAACACCGGGGAGCTGTTTTTT. The full variable domain, rest sourced from reference TRBV9 and TRBJ2-2, is DSGVTQTPKHLITATGQRVTLRCSPRSGDLSVYWYQQSLDQGLQFLIQYYNGEERAKGNILERFSAQQFPDLHSELNLSSLELGDSALYFCASSVFVTGLAGNTGELFFGEGSRLTVL.

This sequence joins TRBV2 and TRBJ1-1; possible D gene TRBD1, 5 bases. Trimming took 8 bases from V and 6 from J, leaving 19 bases between them. The CDR3 totals 14 residues. The germline gives CDR1 SNHLY, CDR2 FYNNEI. As DNA, the CDR3 is TGTGCCAGCGAGCGGGGGGGAGAGGAGGCTGAAGCTTTCTTT. Its protein product is CASERGGEEAEAFF.

This chain uses TRBV7-2 with TRBJ2-7; possibly TRBD1 or TRBD2 for D (5 bases each). V was pared by 4 bases and J by 7 bases, with 14 bases between. The CDR3 contains 13 residues. Germline values: CDR1 SGHTA, CDR2 FQGNSA. The CDR3 DNA is TGTGCCAGCAGCTCCGGGACGGGCTGGGAGCAGTACTTC. It encodes CASSSGTGWEQYF. The full variable domain, rest sourced from reference TRBV7-2 and TRBJ2-7, is GAGVSQSPSNKVTEKGKDVELRCDPISGHTALYWYRQSLGQGLEFLIYFQGNSAPDKSGLPSDRFSAERTGGSVSTLTIQRTQQEDSAVYLCASSSGTGWEQYFGPGTRLTVT.

CDR3 in amino acids: CASSKLAGVNEQYF. The DNA for the CDR3 is TGTGCCAGCAGCAAACTAGCGGGAGTAAACGAGCAGTACTTC. This chain uses TRBV7-2 with TRBJ2-7, with 11 bases that match TRBD2. The germline V gene has CDR1 SGHTA and CDR2 FQGNSA. The CDR3 totals 14 residues. Trimming took 5 bases from V and 5 from J; bases not matched to a gene: 5.

This clonotype was recorded a few times. The chain couples TRBV7-2 to TRBJ1-3, with unresolved D. CDR3 length: 13 residues. The germline V and J ends were trimmed by 7 bases and 4 bases, with 11 bases remaining between them. Germline assignment: CDR1 SGHTA and CDR2 FQGNSA. The CDR3: CASTLRAGNTIYF. The CDR3 coding sequence is TGTGCCAGCACCCTTCGAGCCGGAAACACCATATATTTT.

The V call is TRBV5-1, the J call TRBJ2-7; no reliable D call. The germline V gene has CDR1 SGHRS and CDR2 YFSETQ. The CDR3 covers 13 residues. V shed 4 bases and J shed 3 bases, with 11 bases lying between them. The CDR3 region is CASSAGDGYEQYF. The CDR3 region has the DNA TGCGCCAGCAGCGCTGGAGACGGCTACGAGCAGTACTTC.

This clonotype was counted only a few times. The rearrangement links TRBV4-3 to TRBJ2-2; D may be TRBD1 or TRBD2 (5 bases each). Germline V lookup: CDR1 LGHNA, CDR2 YSLEER. V gave up 3 bases and J gave up 3 bases, with 8 bases separating them. The CDR3 is made up of 14 amino acids. The DNA for the CDR3 is TGCGCCAGCAGCCAGAGGGGCCACACCGGGGAGCTGTTTTTT. Residues: CASSQRGHTGELFF.

This clonotype has at least ten counts. This chain connects TRBV27 to TRBJ2-7, with D tentatively TRBD2 (5 bases). V was clipped by 3 bases and J by 1 base, with 16 bases between them. From germline, CDR1 is MNHEY and CDR2 SMNVEV (reference sequence). This CDR3 has 16 amino acids. Written as DNA, the CDR3 is TGTGCCAGCAGTTTTTCACCGGGGTCTACATCCTACGAGCAGTACTTC. Translating it yields CASSFSPGSTSYEQYF.

In its sample, this clonotype was seen a few times. The rearrangement joins TRBV9 to TRBJ2-7; D unclear. Germline V gives CDR1 SGDLS, CDR2 YYNGEE. The CDR3 sequence is 13 residues long. V was shortened by 0 bases and J by 3 bases, with 7 bases between the two germline ends. Here the CDR3 DNA reads TGTGCCAGCAGCGTAGCGGCAGACTACGAGCAGTACTTC. Encoded protein: CASSVAADYEQYF.

This clonotype was seen many times. J is TRBJ2-1 and V is TRBV28; 7 nucleotides agree with TRBD2. Trimming cost V 4 bases and J 4 bases; bases outside gene matches: 10. Looked up from germline, CDR1 is MDHEN and CDR2 is SYDVKM. This CDR3 region has 16 residues. The CDR3 loop reads CASSSPGGGNYNEQFF. CDR3 DNA sequence: TGTGCCAGCAGTTCCCCTGGGGGGGGGAATTACAATGAGCAGTTCTTC.

The chain combines TRBV4-2 with TRBJ2-7, with D perhaps assigned TRBD1 or TRBD2 (5 bases each). V was shortened by 0 bases and J by 4 bases, with 19 bases between the two germline ends. Looked up from germline, CDR1 is LGHNA and CDR2 is YNFKEQ. The CDR3 is 17 residues long. The CDR3 nucleotides read TGTGCCAGCAGCCAAGATATGGGACCGACCTCTTTTTACGAGCAGTACTTC. This codes for CASSQDMGPTSFYEQYF.

This clonotype was observed a few times. This sequence joins TRBV5-5 and TRBJ2-7; D is perhaps TRBD1 (5 bases). Germline V gene data show CDR1 as SGHKS and CDR2 as YYEKEE (reference sequence). V shed 0 bases and J shed 4 bases, with 17 bases lying between them. The CDR3 loop spans 16 amino acids. CDR3 DNA: TGTGCCAGCAGCTTGGGTGTACAGGTCCGGGCTTACGAGCAGTACTTC. It codes for CASSLGVQVRAYEQYF.

Ten or more counts support this clonotype. This chain joins TRBV10-3 and TRBJ2-3, with 8 bases aligning to TRBD2. J was trimmed by 2 bases and V by 8 bases; bases with no gene match: 6. CDR1 is ENHRY, CDR2 SYGVKD, per germline. The CDR3 sequence is 14 residues long. DNA for the CDR3: TGTGCCATCGGAGCGGGGGAGATCACAGATACGCAGTATTTT. This gives the protein CAIGAGEITDTQYF.

This clonotype was detected ten times or more. CDR3 residues: CASSVSAGTMNTEAFF. CDR3 DNA sequence: TGTGCCAGCAGCGTCTCGGCAGGGACCATGAACACTGAAGCTTTCTTT. The chain is built from TRBV9 and TRBJ1-1; D possibly corresponds to TRBD1 (5 bases). Germline CDR1 and CDR2: SGDLS and YYNGEE. V shed 2 bases and J shed 0 bases, with 14 bases lying between them. The CDR3 has 16 residues.

The chain has TRBV2 and TRBJ2-1, with a possible D match to TRBD2 (6 bases). The CDR3 sequence is 15 residues long. V lost 2 bases to trimming and J lost 5 bases, with 13 bases between them. Per the germline V gene, CDR1 is SNHLY and CDR2 is FYNNEI. The CDR3 spells CASSERSSANNEQFF. DNA for the CDR3: TGTGCCAGCAGTGAACGGTCTAGCGCCAACAATGAGCAGTTCTTC.

This clonotype turned up a few times. This chain uses TRBV6-2 or TRBV6-3 with TRBJ1-6; TRBD1 is a possible D gene (5 bases). The ends were cut back, 9 bases at V and 6 bases at J, with 12 bases in the middle. CDR1 MNHEY and CDR2 SVGEGT come from the germline V gene. The CDR3 extends over 13 amino acids. CDR3 in amino acids: CARPGRTNSPLHF. The CDR3 nucleotides are TGTGCCAGACCGGGACGGACTAATTCACCCCTCCACTTT.

This clonotype has ten or more counts. The chain has TRBV5-1 and TRBJ2-7; 11 bases match TRBD1. The CDR3 runs 12 residues. Germline V gene data show CDR1 as SGHRS and CDR2 as YFSETQ. J gave up 5 bases and V 8 bases, and 3 bases lay outside the gene matches. In nucleotides, the CDR3 is TGCGCCAGTGGACAGGGGGCCCACGAGCAGTACTTC. It encodes CASGQGAHEQYF.

This clonotype has a handful of counts. The CDR3 spells CASRPRYSGAKTQYF. CDR3 coding DNA: TGTGCCAGCAGGCCTAGATATAGCGGGGCCAAGACCCAGTACTTC. The genes are TRBV6-1 and TRBJ2-5; 8 nucleotides agree with TRBD2. This CDR3 has 15 residues. The germline V gene encodes CDR1 MNHNS and CDR2 SASEGT. Losses at the gene ends were 6 bases for V and 6 bases for J; bases not matched to a gene: 12.

This clonotype was counted many times. V gene TRBV20-1 combines with J gene TRBJ1-5; possibly TRBD1 for D (5 bases). V was shortened by 6 bases and J by 0 bases, with 15 bases between the two germline ends. In germline, CDR1 is DFQATT, CDR2 SNEGSKA (reference sequence). The CDR3 spans 15 residues. The CDR3 sequence: CSAGAGPYSNQPQHF. Here the CDR3 DNA reads TGCAGTGCAGGGGCAGGGCCTTATAGCAATCAGCCCCAGCATTTT.

This clonotype was detected a few times. The chain has TRBV11-2 and TRBJ2-1, with no clear D. The CDR3 is made up of 14 amino acids. Trimming shortened V by 5 bases and J by 6 bases, and 14 bases separated the two germline ends. Germline assignment: CDR1 SGHAT and CDR2 FQNNGV. The DNA for the CDR3 is TGTGCCAGCAGCCCCTCCCTGACCTTCAATGAGCAGTTCTTC. It codes for CASSPSLTFNEQFF.

In its sample, this clonotype was seen many times. This chain links TRBV5-1 with TRBJ1-1; 7 positions match TRBD1. Germline CDR1 SGHRS, CDR2 YFSETQ. The CDR3 is 14 amino acids. Trimming took 0 bases from V and 3 from J; bases not matched to a gene: 2. The CDR3 DNA is TGCGCCAGCAGCTTGGCAGGGGGTTACACTGAAGCTTTCTTT. Its protein is CASSLAGGYTEAFF.

This clonotype appeared many times. The chain employs TRBV12-3 or TRBV12-4 and TRBJ2-1, with TRBD2 as a possible D gene (5 bases). Deletions cut 6 bases from V and 9 bases from J, with 15 bases between. The CDR3 consists of 13 residues. The CDR3 region is CASSLEIRGEQFF. DNA of the CDR3: TGTGCCAGCAGCCTTGAGATACGGGGTGAGCAGTTCTTC.